This T cell receptor (beta chain) was obtained from a study of T cells in Graves' hyperthyroidism and ophthalmopathy. Study-wide background: Initial diagnosis, before any treatment, was when peripheral blood was collected. Findings of the study overall: A 13 V-J model separated ophthalmopathy from stable hyperthyroidism.

RNA transcripts gave rise to amplified TCR beta CDR3 regions. When the TCR CDR3 underwent first-round RT-PCR, the HTBI primer set was used. TCRdb used MiXCR to reprocess the multiplex PCR reads, holding one entry per CDR3 protein. The table includes 400,000 to 600,000 distinct CDR3 sequences, about 16% detected once. Deletions cut 6 bases from V and 2 bases from J, with 20 bases between. The germline gives CDR1 DFQATT, CDR2 SNEGSKA (reference sequence). The CDR3 runs to 15 residues. Ten or more counts support this clonotype. The antigen remains unidentified. J is TRBJ2-7 and V is TRBV20-1; D remains ambiguous. The receptor comes from a woman younger than 45 with Graves' ophthalmopathy. The source material was blood. CDR3 sequence: CSAMVLTDPTYEQYF. The CDR3 DNA follows: TGCAGTGCCATGGTTCTTACGGACCCCACCTACGAGCAGTACTTC.